This T cell receptor beta chain was sequenced during a study of blood T cell repertoires in COVID-19. Authors' methods: Using reference gene primer amplification, nucleated cell counts were estimated. The repertoire was sequenced with immunoSEQ multiplex PCR; TCRdb's copy has only in-frame clones and lacks some. V, J and clone size are taken as reported in that table, and D and trimming were inferred from the DNA itself. The data contain approximately 250,000 clones, around nine tenths of them singletons. The CDR3 length is 18 residues. V lost 2 bases to trimming and J lost 0 bases, with 17 bases between them. Germline CDR1 reads PRHDT; CDR2 reads FYEKMQ (reference sequence).

The receptor's source is a man aged 35 to 55 with active or convalescent COVID-19. Material: peripheral blood. The chain employs TRBV13 and TRBJ2-1, with a tentative D call TRBD1 (7 bases). CDR3 nucleotide sequence: TGTGCCAGCAGCTTATTATCTGCGGGACAGAACTCCTACAATGAGCAGTTCTTC. Translated, it gives CASSLLSAGQNSYNEQFF.